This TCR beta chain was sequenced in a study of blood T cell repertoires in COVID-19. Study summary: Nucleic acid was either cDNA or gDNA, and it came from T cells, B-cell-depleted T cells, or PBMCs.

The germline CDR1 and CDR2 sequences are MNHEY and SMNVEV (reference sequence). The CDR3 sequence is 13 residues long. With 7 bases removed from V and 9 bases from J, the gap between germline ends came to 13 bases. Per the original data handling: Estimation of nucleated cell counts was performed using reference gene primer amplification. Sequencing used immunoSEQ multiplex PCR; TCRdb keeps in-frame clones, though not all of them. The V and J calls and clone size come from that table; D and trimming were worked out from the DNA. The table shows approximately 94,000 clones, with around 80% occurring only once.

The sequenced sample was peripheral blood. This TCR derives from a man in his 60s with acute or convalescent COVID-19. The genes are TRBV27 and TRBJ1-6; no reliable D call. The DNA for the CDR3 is TGTGCCAGCACTCCCTTTTCGGGTTCACCCCTCCACTTT. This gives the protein CASTPFSGSPLHF.